A selection of T cell receptor beta chains follows, all from one sample in a study of T cells expressing NK-cell markers. TCRdb reprocessed the 5' RACE reads and keeps a single row for each CDR3 protein, giving no DNA. This sample contains about 550,000 distinct CDR3 sequences. The sample taken for sequencing was blood T cells: a sorted CD56 or NKG2C T cell subset, CD4+ or CD8+ T cells, or bulk PBMC T cells (not recorded which). Receptors were obtained from a man aged 18 to 30 in good health. The CDR3 runs from the conserved cysteine through the conserved F or W.

>TRBV4-2|TRBJ1-5
CASSQGDRSYGPQHF
>TRBV29-1|TRBJ2-3
CSVHLMYADTQYF
>TRBV7-3|TRBJ2-1
CASSLSGTPSVNEQFF
>TRBV11-2|TRBJ2-3
CASSLVVPRGSWGDTQYF
>TRBV5-1|TRBJ2-1
CASSFTGATYNEQFF
>TRBV27|TRBJ2-1
CASSLLRSGNEQFF
>TRBV7-8|TRBJ2-1
CASRAGLIYNEQFF
>TRBV20-1|TRBJ2-1
CSASVASGVNEQFF
>TRBV4-2|TRBJ2-3
CASSQPLDIGSSTDTQYF
>TRBV5-1|TRBJ2-3
CASRTGLTDTQYF
>TRBV12-3/TRBV12-4|TRBJ2-1
CASTYLAGTVNEQFF
>TRBV29-1|TRBJ1-2
CSVEDPYDRGLYGYTF
>TRBV29-1|TRBJ1-1
CSVAGGFAEAFF
>TRBV27|TRBJ2-7
CASSREGQADYEQYF
>TRBV5-1|TRBJ2-2
CATRGQGENTGELFF
>TRBV25-1|TRBJ2-7
CASSGESYEQYF
>TRBV12-3/TRBV12-4|TRBJ1-6
CASSIKGPRSSPLHF
>TRBV20-1|TRBJ2-7
CSATRGGPYEQYF
>TRBV3-1|TRBJ1-2
CASSLGRRMGYGYTF
>TRBV7-2|TRBJ1-6
CASSLDDSTGSPLHF
>TRBV7-9|TRBJ2-6
CASSLGSLSGANVLTF
>TRBV5-1|TRBJ2-3
CASSIGQGGRDTQYF
>TRBV6-1|TRBJ1-5
CASRGTSNQPQHF
>TRBV5-1|TRBJ2-3
CASSLGLAGEIFGTDTQYF
>TRBV30|TRBJ2-7
CAWGSGTGLYEQYF
>TRBV7-2|TRBJ2-3
CASSQPGKTQYF
>TRBV7-9|TRBJ2-1
CASSPKTAPSYNEQFF
>TRBV12-3/TRBV12-4|TRBJ2-2
CASSFGALWANTGELFF
>TRBV27|TRBJ2-2
CASRTSGNTGELFF
>TRBV7-3|TRBJ2-7
CASSGGSGEQYF
>TRBV24-1|TRBJ2-1
CATSDWGSQGSQFF
>TRBV4-3|TRBJ2-2
CASSQDRDLWTGELFF
>TRBV11-2|TRBJ2-1
CASSLRTSGSIDEQFF
>TRBV11-2|TRBJ2-1
CASSSLAGGHEQFF
>TRBV28|TRBJ2-1
CASSSMLGGGYEQFF
>TRBV6-2/TRBV6-3|TRBJ1-1
CASSYGQFAFF
>TRBV2|TRBJ2-5
CASSESLETQYF
>TRBV24-1|TRBJ1-1
CATSEEGNTEAFF
>TRBV7-3|TRBJ2-5
CASSVPGETQYF
>TRBV6-5|TRBJ2-7
CASRDLPGEQYF
>TRBV20-1|TRBJ2-5
CSASPGDGEFPQETQYF
>TRBV10-3|TRBJ2-1
CAIAPRGLDNEQFF
>TRBV12-3/TRBV12-4|TRBJ1-1
CASSTRGVWSAFF
>TRBV28|TRBJ1-1
CASSLVRRGPTEAFF
>TRBV12-3/TRBV12-4|TRBJ2-4
CASSLSREENIQYF